The 10 T cell receptor beta chains in this list originate from one sample, sequenced in a study of blood T cell repertoires in COVID-19. Libraries were prepared by immunoSEQ multiplex PCR; TCRdb keeps only in-frame clonotypes and omits some of them. This table holds over 100,000 clones, just under 95% found once. Sequencing was performed on peripheral blood. The receptors here all came from a woman between 45 and 60 years old with COVID-19, enrolled during active disease.

V is TRBV27 and J is TRBJ1-2; D perhaps matches TRBD1 (5 bases). Deletions cut 0 bases from V and 5 bases from J, with 13 bases between. CDR3 length: 15 amino acids. Germline CDR1 and CDR2: MNHEY and SMNVEV (reference sequence). Written as DNA, the CDR3 is TGTGCCAGCAGTTTATCTTCAGGGATACAATATGGCTACACCTTC. This codes for CASSLSSGIQYGYTF.

The chain links TRBV4-1 to TRBJ1-2, with D tentatively TRBD1 (6 bases). The CDR3 runs to 15 residues. V was shortened by 3 bases and J by 4 bases, with 15 bases between the two germline ends. Germline assignment: CDR1 MGHRA and CDR2 YSYEKL. The CDR3 is CASSQYAGQLYGYTF. CDR3 bases: TGCGCCAGCAGCCAGTATGCCGGACAGCTCTATGGCTACACCTTC.

The rearrangement links TRBV13 to TRBJ1-1, with D possibly being TRBD1 (5 bases). This CDR3 comprises 15 residues. Trimming left V 4 bases short and J 0 bases short, with 12 bases between. CDR1 PRHDT and CDR2 FYEKMQ come from the germline V gene (reference sequence). CDR3 bases: TGTGCCAGCAGCTCTACCGACAGCTTGAACACTGAAGCTTTCTTT. Protein product: CASSSTDSLNTEAFF.

CDR3 nucleotides: TGTGCCAGCAGGGAGGCAAACGGAAACACCATATATTTT. Amino acids: CASREANGNTIYF. V usage is TRBV11-2 and J usage is TRBJ1-3; no firm D call. CDR3 length: 13 amino acids. Trimming left V 6 bases short and J 4 bases short, with 10 bases between. Germline CDR1 reads SGHAT; CDR2 reads FQNNGV.

The V call is TRBV6-1, the J call TRBJ2-5; maybe TRBD1 (6 bases). V shed 2 bases and J shed 2 bases, with 12 bases lying between them. CDR1 is MNHNS, CDR2 SASEGT, per germline. This CDR3 is 15 amino acids long. This CDR3 is CASSEIGQPQETQYF. CDR3 sequence (DNA): TGTGCCAGCAGTGAAATAGGACAGCCTCAAGAGACCCAGTACTTC.

The chain links TRBV19 to TRBJ2-1; 12 bases match TRBD2. Looked up from germline, CDR1 is LNHDA and CDR2 is SQIVND (reference sequence). There are 14 residues in the CDR3. The V and J ends lost 7 bases and 5 bases, in that order; junction bases with no gene match: 3. The CDR3: CASNLAGGHNEQFF. CDR3 DNA: TGTGCCAGTAATCTAGCGGGGGGGCACAATGAGCAGTTCTTC.

The chain joins TRBV14 to TRBJ1-1; the match to TRBD1 covers 10 bases. This CDR3 spans 15 amino acids. The J segment lost 5 bases and the V segment lost 4 bases, leaving 7 bases of the junction unmatched. Germline CDR1 and CDR2: SGHDN and FVKESK. The CDR3 bases are TGTGCCAGCAGCCCCCCCGGGACAGGGGTAACTGAAGCTTTCTTT. Translating it yields CASSPPGTGVTEAFF.

DNA of the CDR3: TGTGCCAGCAGGACAGGATTCTATAATTCACCCCTCCACTTT. It is translated as CASRTGFYNSPLHF. The chain combines TRBV27 with TRBJ1-6, with a weak D call TRBD1 (6 bases). Germline V gene data show CDR1 as MNHEY and CDR2 as SMNVEV (reference sequence). This CDR3 has 14 amino acids. Trimming removed 6 bases at V and 3 bases at J, with 9 bases between.

V and J are TRBV6-5 and TRBJ2-1, with TRBD2 matching over 13 bases. After removal of 4 bases from V and 9 bases from J, the junction contained 9 bases not matched to a gene. CDR1 is MNHEY and CDR2 is SVGAGI in the germline V gene. The CDR3 totals 16 residues. The CDR3 nucleotides are TGTGCCAGCAGTTCCCCACTAGCGGGGGGGCCGGGTGAGCAGTTCTTC. Its translation: CASSSPLAGGPGEQFF.

This clone occurred a few times. This chain joins TRBV3-1 (or the pseudogene TRBV3-2) and TRBJ2-7, with 8 bases identical to TRBD2. Germline trimming cut 1 base from V and 2 bases from J; bases unmatched to any gene: 10. Germline V gives CDR1 LGHDT, CDR2 YNNKEL (reference sequence). There are 17 residues in the CDR3. CDR3 in DNA: TGTGCCAGCAGCCAAGCCTTCCTCCCGGGGGGGCCCTACGAGCAGTACTTC. Translated, it gives CASSQAFLPGGPYEQYF.